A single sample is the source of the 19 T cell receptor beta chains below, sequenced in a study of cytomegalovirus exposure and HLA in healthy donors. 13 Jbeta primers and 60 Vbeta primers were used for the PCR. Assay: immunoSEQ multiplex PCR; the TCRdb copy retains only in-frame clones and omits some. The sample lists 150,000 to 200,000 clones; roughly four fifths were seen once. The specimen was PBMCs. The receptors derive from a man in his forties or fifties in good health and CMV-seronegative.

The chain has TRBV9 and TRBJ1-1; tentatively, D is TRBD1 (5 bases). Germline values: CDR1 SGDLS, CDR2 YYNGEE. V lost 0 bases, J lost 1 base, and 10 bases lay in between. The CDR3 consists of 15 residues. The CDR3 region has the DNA TGTGCCAGCAGCGTAGTTCTGGGGGGGAACACTGAAGCTTTCTTT. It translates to CASSVVLGGNTEAFF.

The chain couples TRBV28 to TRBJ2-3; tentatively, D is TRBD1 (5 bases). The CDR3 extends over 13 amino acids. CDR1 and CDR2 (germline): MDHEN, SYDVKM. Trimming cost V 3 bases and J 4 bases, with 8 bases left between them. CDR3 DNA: TGTGCCAGCAGTTTGGGGCGCCCAGATACGCAGTATTTT. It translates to CASSLGRPDTQYF.

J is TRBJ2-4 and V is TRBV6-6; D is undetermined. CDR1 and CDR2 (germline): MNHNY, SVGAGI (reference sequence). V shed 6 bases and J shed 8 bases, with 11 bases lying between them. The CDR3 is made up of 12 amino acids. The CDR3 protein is CASSATADIQYF. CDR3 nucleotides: TGTGCCAGCAGCGCGACCGCGGACATTCAGTACTTC.

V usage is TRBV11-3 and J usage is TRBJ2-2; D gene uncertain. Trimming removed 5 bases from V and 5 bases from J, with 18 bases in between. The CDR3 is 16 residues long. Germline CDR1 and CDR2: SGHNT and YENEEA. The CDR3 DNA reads TGTGCCAGCAGCGCCCGCGCCCCGCAATTAACCGGGGAGCTGTTTTTT. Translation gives CASSARAPQLTGELFF.

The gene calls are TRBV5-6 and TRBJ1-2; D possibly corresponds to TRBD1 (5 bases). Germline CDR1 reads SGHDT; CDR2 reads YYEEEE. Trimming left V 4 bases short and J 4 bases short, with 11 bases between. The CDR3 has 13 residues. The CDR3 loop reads CASSRRTTYGYTF. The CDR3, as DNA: TGTGCCAGCAGCCGGCGGACAACCTATGGCTACACCTTC.

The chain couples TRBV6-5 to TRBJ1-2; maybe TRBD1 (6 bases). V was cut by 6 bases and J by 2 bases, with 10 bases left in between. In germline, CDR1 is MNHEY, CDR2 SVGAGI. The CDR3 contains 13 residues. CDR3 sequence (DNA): TGTGCCAGCAGGAGGGACACGAACTATGGCTACACCTTC. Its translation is CASRRDTNYGYTF.

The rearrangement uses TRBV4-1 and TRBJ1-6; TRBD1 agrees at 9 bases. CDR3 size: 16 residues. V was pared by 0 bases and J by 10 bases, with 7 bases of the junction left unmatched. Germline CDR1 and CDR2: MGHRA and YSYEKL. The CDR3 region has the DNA TGCGCCAGCAGCCAAGAGAACACAGGGGGCGAGTCACCCCTCCACTTT. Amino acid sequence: CASSQENTGGESPLHF.

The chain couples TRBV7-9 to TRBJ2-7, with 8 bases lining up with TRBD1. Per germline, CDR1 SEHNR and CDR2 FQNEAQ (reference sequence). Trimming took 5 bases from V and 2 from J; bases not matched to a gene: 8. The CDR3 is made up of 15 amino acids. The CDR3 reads CASSEPGQVAYEQYF. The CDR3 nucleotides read TGTGCCAGCAGCGAACCGGGACAGGTAGCCTACGAGCAGTACTTC.

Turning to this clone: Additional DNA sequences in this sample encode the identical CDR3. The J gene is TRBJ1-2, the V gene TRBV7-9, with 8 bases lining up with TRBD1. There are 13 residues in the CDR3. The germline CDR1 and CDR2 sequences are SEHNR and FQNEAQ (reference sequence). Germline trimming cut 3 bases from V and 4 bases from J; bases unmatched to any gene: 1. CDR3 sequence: CASSFGQGYGYTF. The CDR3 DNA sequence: TGTGCCAGCAGCTTCGGACAGGGCTATGGCTACACCTTC.

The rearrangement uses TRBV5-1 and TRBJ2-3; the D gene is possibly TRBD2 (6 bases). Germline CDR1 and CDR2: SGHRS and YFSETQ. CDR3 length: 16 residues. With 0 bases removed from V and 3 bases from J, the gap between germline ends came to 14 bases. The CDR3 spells CASSLGATGGTDTQYF. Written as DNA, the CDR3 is TGCGCCAGCAGCTTGGGGGCAACCGGAGGGACAGATACGCAGTATTTT.

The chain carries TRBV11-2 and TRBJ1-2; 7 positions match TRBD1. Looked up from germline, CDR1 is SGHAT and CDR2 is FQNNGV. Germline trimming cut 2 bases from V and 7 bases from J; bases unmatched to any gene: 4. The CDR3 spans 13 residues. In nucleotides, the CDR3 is TGTGCCAGCAGCTTAAGACAGGGTCTTGGCTACACCTTC. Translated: CASSLRQGLGYTF.

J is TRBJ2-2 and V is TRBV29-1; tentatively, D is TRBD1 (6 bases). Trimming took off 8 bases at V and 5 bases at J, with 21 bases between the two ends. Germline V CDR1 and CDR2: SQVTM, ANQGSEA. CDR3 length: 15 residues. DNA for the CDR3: TGCAGCTTCTCGCCCACAGGGACCTGGACCGGGGAGCTGTTTTTT. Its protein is CSFSPTGTWTGELFF.

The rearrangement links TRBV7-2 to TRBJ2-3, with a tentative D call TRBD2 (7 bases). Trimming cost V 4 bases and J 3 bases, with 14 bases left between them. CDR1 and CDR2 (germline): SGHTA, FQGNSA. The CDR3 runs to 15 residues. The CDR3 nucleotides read TGTGCCAGCAGCTGGGTGGGGGGGCAGACAGATACGCAGTATTTT. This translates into CASSWVGGQTDTQYF.

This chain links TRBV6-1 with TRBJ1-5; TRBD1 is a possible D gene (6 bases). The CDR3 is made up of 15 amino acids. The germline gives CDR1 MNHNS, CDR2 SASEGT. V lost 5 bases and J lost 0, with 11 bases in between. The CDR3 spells CASSPRDNSNQPQHF. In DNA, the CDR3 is TGTGCCAGCAGTCCCCGGGACAATAGCAATCAGCCCCAGCATTTT.

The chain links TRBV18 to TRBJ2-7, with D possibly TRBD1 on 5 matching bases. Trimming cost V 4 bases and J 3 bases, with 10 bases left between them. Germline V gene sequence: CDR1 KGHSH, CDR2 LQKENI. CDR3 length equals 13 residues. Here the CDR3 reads CASSQFRDYEQYF. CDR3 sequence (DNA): TGTGCCAGCTCACAATTCAGGGACTACGAGCAGTACTTC.

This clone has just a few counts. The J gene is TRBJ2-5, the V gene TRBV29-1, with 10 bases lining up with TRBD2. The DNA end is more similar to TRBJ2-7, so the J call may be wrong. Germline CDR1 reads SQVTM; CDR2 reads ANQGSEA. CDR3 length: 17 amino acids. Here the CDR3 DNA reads TGCAGCGTTGAAATAGCGGGGGGCCTCCCTTTCCACTACGAGCAGTACTTC. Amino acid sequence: CSVEIAGGLPFHYEQYF.

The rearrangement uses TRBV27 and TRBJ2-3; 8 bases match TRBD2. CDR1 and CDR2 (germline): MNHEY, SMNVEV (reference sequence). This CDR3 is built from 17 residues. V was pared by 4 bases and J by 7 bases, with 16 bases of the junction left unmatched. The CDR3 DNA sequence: TGTGCCAGCAGTTCCCTCCCGGGACTAGTCTATACATATACGCAGTATTTT. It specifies CASSSLPGLVYTYTQYF.

The CDR3 sequence is CASSLDRWTGLNEQYF. CDR3 nucleotides: TGTGCCAGCAGCTTAGATCGTTGGACAGGGTTAAACGAGCAGTACTTC. The chain uses TRBV11-2 and TRBJ2-7; TRBD1 matches at 8 bases. V lost 0 bases to trimming and J lost 5 bases; unmatched junction nucleotides: 9. The CDR3 totals 16 residues. In germline, CDR1 is SGHAT, CDR2 FQNNGV.

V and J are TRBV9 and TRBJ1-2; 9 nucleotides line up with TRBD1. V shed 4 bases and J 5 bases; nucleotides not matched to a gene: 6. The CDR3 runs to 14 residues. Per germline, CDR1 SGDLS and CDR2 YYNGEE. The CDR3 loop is CASSTGGAGYGYTF. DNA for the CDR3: TGTGCCAGCAGCACAGGGGGCGCGGGATATGGCTACACCTTC.